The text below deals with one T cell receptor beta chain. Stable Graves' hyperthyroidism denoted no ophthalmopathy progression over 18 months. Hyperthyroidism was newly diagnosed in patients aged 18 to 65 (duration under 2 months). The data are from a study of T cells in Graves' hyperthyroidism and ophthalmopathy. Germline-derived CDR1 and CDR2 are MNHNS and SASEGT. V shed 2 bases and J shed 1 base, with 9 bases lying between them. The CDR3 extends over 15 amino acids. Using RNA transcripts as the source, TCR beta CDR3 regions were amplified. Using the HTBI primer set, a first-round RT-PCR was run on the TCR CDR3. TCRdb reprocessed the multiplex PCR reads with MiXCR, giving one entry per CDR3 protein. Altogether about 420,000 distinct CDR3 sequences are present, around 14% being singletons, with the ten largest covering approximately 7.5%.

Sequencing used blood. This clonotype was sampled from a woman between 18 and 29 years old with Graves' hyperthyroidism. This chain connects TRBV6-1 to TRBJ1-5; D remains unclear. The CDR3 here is CASSEIGLSNQPQHF. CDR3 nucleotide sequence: TGTGCCAGCAGTGAAATAGGATTAAGCAATCAGCCCCAGCATTTT.